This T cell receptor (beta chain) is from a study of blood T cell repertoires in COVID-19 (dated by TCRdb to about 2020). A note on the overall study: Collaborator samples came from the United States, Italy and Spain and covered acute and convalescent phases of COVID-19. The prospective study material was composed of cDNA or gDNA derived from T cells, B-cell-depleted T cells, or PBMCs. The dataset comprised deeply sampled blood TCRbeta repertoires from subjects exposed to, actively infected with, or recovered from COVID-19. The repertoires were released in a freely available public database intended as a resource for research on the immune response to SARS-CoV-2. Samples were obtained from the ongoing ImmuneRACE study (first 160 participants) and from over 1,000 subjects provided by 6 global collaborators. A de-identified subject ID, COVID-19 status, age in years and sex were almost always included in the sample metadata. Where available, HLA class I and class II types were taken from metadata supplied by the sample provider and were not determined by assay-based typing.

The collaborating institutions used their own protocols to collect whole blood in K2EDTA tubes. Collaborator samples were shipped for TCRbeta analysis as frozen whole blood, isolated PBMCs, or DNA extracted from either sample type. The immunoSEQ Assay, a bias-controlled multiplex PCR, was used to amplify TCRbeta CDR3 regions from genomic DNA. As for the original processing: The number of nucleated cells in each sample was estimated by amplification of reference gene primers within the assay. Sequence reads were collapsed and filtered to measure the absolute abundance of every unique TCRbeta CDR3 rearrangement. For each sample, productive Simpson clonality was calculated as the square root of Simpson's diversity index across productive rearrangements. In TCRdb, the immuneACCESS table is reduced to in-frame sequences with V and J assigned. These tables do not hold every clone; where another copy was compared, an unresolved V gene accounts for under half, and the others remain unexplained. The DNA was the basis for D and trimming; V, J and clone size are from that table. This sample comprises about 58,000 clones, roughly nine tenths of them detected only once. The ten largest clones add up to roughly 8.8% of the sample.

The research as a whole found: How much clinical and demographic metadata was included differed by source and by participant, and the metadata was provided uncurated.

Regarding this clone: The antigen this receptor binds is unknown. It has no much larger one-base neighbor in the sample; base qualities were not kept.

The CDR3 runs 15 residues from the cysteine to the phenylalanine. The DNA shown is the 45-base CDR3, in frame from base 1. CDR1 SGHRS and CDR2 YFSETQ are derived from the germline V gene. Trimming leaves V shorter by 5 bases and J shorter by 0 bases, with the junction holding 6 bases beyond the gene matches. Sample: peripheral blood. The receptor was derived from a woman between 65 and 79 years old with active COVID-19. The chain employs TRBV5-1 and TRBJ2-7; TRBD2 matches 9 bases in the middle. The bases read TGCGCCAGCAGGGTGGAACTAGCGGGCTCCTACGAGCAGTACTTC. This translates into CASRVELAGSYEQYF.